The entry below describes one TCR beta chain. This sample is drawn from a study of T cells in tumors after PD-1 blockade. This CDR3 is built from 13 residues. Trimming left V 7 bases short and J 5 bases short, with 15 bases between. The germline CDR1 and CDR2 sequences are SEHNR and FQNEAQ (reference sequence). Repertoires were generated with immunoSEQ multiplex PCR, while TCRdb's copy carries only in-frame clones and drops some. The data contain about 14,000 clones, 70% to 85% of them singletons. The chain joins TRBV7-9 to TRBJ2-7; D gene ambiguous. The sample in question was PBMCs, obtained after anti-PD-1 treatment. The clonotype originates from a human donor with basal cell carcinoma. The CDR3 here is CASKLYFRDEQYF. The CDR3 nucleotides are TGTGCCAGCAAACTATATTTTCGGGACGAGCAGTACTTC.